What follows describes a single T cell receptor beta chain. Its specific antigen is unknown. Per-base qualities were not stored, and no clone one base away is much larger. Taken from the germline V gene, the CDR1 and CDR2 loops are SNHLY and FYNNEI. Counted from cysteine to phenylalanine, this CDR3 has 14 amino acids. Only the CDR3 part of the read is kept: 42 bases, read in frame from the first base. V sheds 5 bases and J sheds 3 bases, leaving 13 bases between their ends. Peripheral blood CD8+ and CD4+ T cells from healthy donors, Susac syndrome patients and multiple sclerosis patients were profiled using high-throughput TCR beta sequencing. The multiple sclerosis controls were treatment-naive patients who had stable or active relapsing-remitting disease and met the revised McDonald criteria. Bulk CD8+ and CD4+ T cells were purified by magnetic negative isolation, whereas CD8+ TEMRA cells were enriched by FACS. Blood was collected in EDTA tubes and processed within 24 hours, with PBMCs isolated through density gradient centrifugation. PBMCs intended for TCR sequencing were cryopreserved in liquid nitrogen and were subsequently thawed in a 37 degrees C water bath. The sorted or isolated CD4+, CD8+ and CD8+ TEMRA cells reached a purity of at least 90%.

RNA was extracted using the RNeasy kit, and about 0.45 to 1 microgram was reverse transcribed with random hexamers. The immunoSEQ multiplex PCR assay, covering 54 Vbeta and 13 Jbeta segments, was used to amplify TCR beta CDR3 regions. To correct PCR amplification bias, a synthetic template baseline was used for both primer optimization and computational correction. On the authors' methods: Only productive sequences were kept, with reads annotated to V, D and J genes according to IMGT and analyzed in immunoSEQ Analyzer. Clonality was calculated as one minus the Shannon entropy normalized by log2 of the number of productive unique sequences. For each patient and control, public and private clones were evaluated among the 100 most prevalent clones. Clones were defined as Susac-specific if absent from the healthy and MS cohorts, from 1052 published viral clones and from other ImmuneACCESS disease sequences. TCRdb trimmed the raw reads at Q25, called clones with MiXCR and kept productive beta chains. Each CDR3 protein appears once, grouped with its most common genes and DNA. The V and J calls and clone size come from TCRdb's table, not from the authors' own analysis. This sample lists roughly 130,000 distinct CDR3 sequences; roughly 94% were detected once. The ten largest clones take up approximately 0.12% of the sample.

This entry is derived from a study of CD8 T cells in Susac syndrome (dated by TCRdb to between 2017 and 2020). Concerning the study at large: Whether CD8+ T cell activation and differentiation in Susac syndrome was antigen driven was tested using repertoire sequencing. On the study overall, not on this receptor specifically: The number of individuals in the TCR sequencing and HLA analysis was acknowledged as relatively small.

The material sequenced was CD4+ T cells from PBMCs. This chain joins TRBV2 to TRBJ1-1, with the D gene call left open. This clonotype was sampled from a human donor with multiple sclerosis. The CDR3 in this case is CASSLYLGDTEAFF. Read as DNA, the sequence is TGTGCCAGCAGTCTGTACCTCGGTGACACTGAAGCTTTCTTT.